Listed below are T cell receptor beta chains from one sample, sequenced in a study of HIV-infected patients and healthy controls. Each CDR3 protein is one row after TCRdb ran MiXCR on the 5' RACE reads. The table records 15,000 to 20,000 distinct CDR3 sequences, roughly 19% of them present only once. Sequencing was performed on CD8+ T cells from blood. Receptors were obtained from a human donor in good health. Both conserved end residues are part of each CDR3. Each record gives: V gene, clone size, D gene, J gene, CDR3 DNA, CDR3 protein. The D gene is left open where the match is weak. The size of a clone is reported for some rows only, either as once, few or many, or as a class for expanded clones.

V gene: TRBV6-5; clone size: NA; D gene: NA; J gene: TRBJ2-7; CDR3 DNA: TGTGCCAGGATGTCGAGGGGGAAAATCCTCCACTACGAGCAGTACTTC; CDR3 protein: CARMSRGKILHYEQYF
V gene: TRBV18; clone size: NA; D gene: NA; J gene: TRBJ1-2; CDR3 DNA: TGTGCCAGCTCACCACCTACAGGACCCTATGGCTACACCTTC; CDR3 protein: CASSPPTGPYGYTF
V gene: TRBV7-6; clone size: NA; D gene: NA; J gene: TRBJ2-1; CDR3 DNA: TGTGCCAGCAGCTTAGATTCGCCGGAGGGGCCCTACAATGAGCAGTTCTTC; CDR3 protein: CASSLDSPEGPYNEQFF
V gene: TRBV7-2; clone size: NA; D gene: NA; J gene: TRBJ2-7; CDR3 DNA: TGTGCCAGCAGCTTAGGAGTGGGGGGGCACGAGCAGAACTTC; CDR3 protein: CASSLGVGGHEQNF
V gene: TRBV2; clone size: many; D gene: NA; J gene: TRBJ1-1; CDR3 DNA: TGTGCCAGCAGACGGCCGCCTGAAGCTTTCTTT; CDR3 protein: CASRRPPEAFF
V gene: TRBV3-1; clone size: many; D gene: NA; J gene: TRBJ2-1; CDR3 DNA: TGTGCCAGCAGCCAAGGATTGGCTACCTCCTACAATGAGCAGTTCTTC; CDR3 protein: CASSQGLATSYNEQFF
V gene: TRBV4-1; clone size: NA; D gene: NA; J gene: TRBJ2-5; CDR3 DNA: TGCGCCAGCAGCCAAGTAGCAGGGCTCCAAGAGACCCAGTACTTC; CDR3 protein: CASSQVAGLQETQYF
V gene: TRBV19; clone size: few; D gene: TRBD1; J gene: TRBJ1-5; CDR3 DNA: TGTGCCAGTAGTATGGGGGACAGGGGGTATCAGCCCCAGCATTTT; CDR3 protein: CASSMGDRGYQPQHF
V gene: TRBV20-1; clone size: medium-sized; D gene: NA; J gene: TRBJ1-2; CDR3 DNA: TGCAGTGCTAGAGATCCTGGTCAGTTAGCTAACTATGGCTACACCTTC; CDR3 protein: CSARDPGQLANYGYTF
V gene: TRBV24-1; clone size: NA; D gene: NA; J gene: TRBJ2-2; CDR3 DNA: TGTGCCACCAGTCAGGGCCCCACCGGGGAGCTGTTTTTT; CDR3 protein: CATSQGPTGELFF
V gene: TRBV5-1; clone size: few; D gene: NA; J gene: TRBJ2-7; CDR3 DNA: TGCGCCAGCAGCGAAGGGGTGTCCTACGAGCAGTACTTC; CDR3 protein: CASSEGVSYEQYF
V gene: TRBV19; clone size: NA; D gene: NA; J gene: TRBJ2-7; CDR3 DNA: TGTGCCAGTAGTATGGAGTGGGGGAGCCTATACGAGCAGTACTTC; CDR3 protein: CASSMEWGSLYEQYF
V gene: TRBV3-1; clone size: many; D gene: TRBD1; J gene: TRBJ1-1; CDR3 DNA: TGTGCCAGCAGCCAAGATCCGGGACAGATCTCGAACACTGAAGCTTTCTTT; CDR3 protein: CASSQDPGQISNTEAFF
V gene: TRBV5-1; clone size: many; D gene: TRBD1; J gene: TRBJ2-7; CDR3 DNA: TGCGCCAGCAGCTACCGGGACAGGGGGCGCGAGCAGTACTTC; CDR3 protein: CASSYRDRGREQYF
V gene: TRBV7-9; clone size: few; D gene: NA; J gene: TRBJ1-6; CDR3 DNA: TGTGCCAGCAGACGTTCGTGGGGTTTCTATAATTCACCCCTCCACTTT; CDR3 protein: CASRRSWGFYNSPLHF
V gene: TRBV6-5; clone size: NA; D gene: TRBD1; J gene: TRBJ1-2; CDR3 DNA: TGTGCCAGCAGTTCGGGACAGCTCTATGGCTACACCTTC; CDR3 protein: CASSSGQLYGYTF
V gene: TRBV6-5; clone size: many; D gene: NA; J gene: TRBJ2-1; CDR3 DNA: TGTGCCAGCAGCCGCTCCGGGGAGGCCTACAATGAGCAGTTCTTC; CDR3 protein: CASSRSGEAYNEQFF
V gene: TRBV19; clone size: few; D gene: NA; J gene: TRBJ2-2; CDR3 DNA: TGTGCCAGTAGCCCCGCTAGCGTAAGGGCCGGGGAGCTGTTTTTT; CDR3 protein: CASSPASVRAGELFF
V gene: TRBV7-6; clone size: NA; D gene: TRBD2; J gene: TRBJ2-3; CDR3 DNA: TGTGCCAGCAGCTTAGGACCTTCCGGGGGGGGCCCGACAGATACGCAGTATTTT; CDR3 protein: CASSLGPSGGGPTDTQYF
V gene: TRBV19; clone size: few; D gene: TRBD2; J gene: TRBJ2-1; CDR3 DNA: TGTGCCAGTAGTCCGACCGGGACTAGCGGGAGGGTGGGTGAGCAGTTCTTC; CDR3 protein: CASSPTGTSGRVGEQFF
V gene: TRBV10-3; clone size: few; D gene: NA; J gene: TRBJ2-7; CDR3 DNA: TGTGCCATCCGAAACCCCTCTAGCTCCTACGAGCAGTACTTC; CDR3 protein: CAIRNPSSSYEQYF
V gene: TRBV6-1; clone size: few; D gene: NA; J gene: TRBJ1-4; CDR3 DNA: TGTGCCAGCAGTGAAGGGCTCCGGGTATCGGCTAGGGGGGAAAAACTGTTTTTT; CDR3 protein: CASSEGLRVSARGEKLFF
V gene: TRBV3-1; clone size: many; D gene: NA; J gene: TRBJ2-7; CDR3 DNA: TGTGCCAGCAGCCAAGGGATGGGGGGTGACTTCTCCTACGAGCAGTACTTC; CDR3 protein: CASSQGMGGDFSYEQYF
V gene: TRBV7-8; clone size: many; D gene: TRBD2; J gene: TRBJ2-1; CDR3 DNA: TGTGCCAGCAGCTACTATGCGGGAGCCGCCTACAATGAGCAGTTCTTC; CDR3 protein: CASSYYAGAAYNEQFF
V gene: TRBV19; clone size: NA; D gene: TRBD1; J gene: TRBJ1-1; CDR3 DNA: TGTGCCAGTAAAGGCATTCCAGGGGGCTCCACTGAAGCTTTCTTT; CDR3 protein: CASKGIPGGSTEAFF
V gene: TRBV10-2; clone size: NA; D gene: TRBD2; J gene: TRBJ2-7; CDR3 DNA: TGCGCCAGCAGTGATCGCGGGGGATCATACGAGCAGTACTTC; CDR3 protein: CASSDRGGSYEQYF
V gene: TRBV27; clone size: few; D gene: NA; J gene: TRBJ2-1; CDR3 DNA: TGTGCCAGCAGTCCCTTCCGAAGCTCCTACAATGAGCAGTTCTTC; CDR3 protein: CASSPFRSSYNEQFF
V gene: TRBV2; clone size: many; D gene: TRBD2; J gene: TRBJ2-1; CDR3 DNA: TGTGCCAGCAAACCTAGCGGATACAATGAGCAGTTCTTC; CDR3 protein: CASKPSGYNEQFF
V gene: TRBV27; clone size: few; D gene: NA; J gene: TRBJ2-1; CDR3 DNA: TGTGCCAGCAGTAAACCTGTTGATCGAGAGAAACCGTACAATGAGCAGTTCTTC; CDR3 protein: CASSKPVDREKPYNEQFF
V gene: TRBV5-5; clone size: NA; D gene: NA; J gene: TRBJ1-1; CDR3 DNA: TGTGCCAGCAGCCTAACACAGGCAGGGAACACTGAAGCTTTCTTT; CDR3 protein: CASSLTQAGNTEAFF
V gene: TRBV3-1; clone size: NA; D gene: TRBD2; J gene: TRBJ2-1; CDR3 DNA: TGTGCCAGCAGCCAGGGACTAGCTCCGCATGAGCAGTTCTTC; CDR3 protein: CASSQGLAPHEQFF
V gene: TRBV4-1; clone size: many; D gene: TRBD1; J gene: TRBJ2-7; CDR3 DNA: TGCGCCAGCAGCCAGGGACAGGATTACGAGCAGTACTTC; CDR3 protein: CASSQGQDYEQYF
V gene: TRBV5-1; clone size: NA; D gene: NA; J gene: TRBJ2-1; CDR3 DNA: TGCGCCAGCAGCTTGATCGGGTCCTACAATGAGCAGTTCTTC; CDR3 protein: CASSLIGSYNEQFF
V gene: TRBV7-3; clone size: NA; D gene: TRBD1; J gene: TRBJ2-3; CDR3 DNA: TGTGCCAGCAGCTGGTCAATGACAGGGGTGGCAGATACGCAGTATTTT; CDR3 protein: CASSWSMTGVADTQYF
V gene: TRBV24-1; clone size: many; D gene: NA; J gene: TRBJ1-3; CDR3 DNA: TGTGCCACCAGTGATTTGACTTCTGGAAACACCATATATTTT; CDR3 protein: CATSDLTSGNTIYF
V gene: TRBV11-2; clone size: NA; D gene: NA; J gene: TRBJ2-1; CDR3 DNA: TGTGCCAGCAGCTTAGACGGGCGTGGACCCTCCTACAATGAGCAGTTCTTC; CDR3 protein: CASSLDGRGPSYNEQFF
V gene: TRBV29-1; clone size: NA; D gene: TRBD1; J gene: TRBJ2-7; CDR3 DNA: TGCAGCGTTGAAGACAGGGGGGACAGGGGATACGAGCAGTACTTC; CDR3 protein: CSVEDRGDRGYEQYF
V gene: TRBV4-1; clone size: many; D gene: NA; J gene: TRBJ1-1; CDR3 DNA: TGCGCCAGCAGCCCCTCCGACAGGCTGAACACTGAAGCTTTCTTT; CDR3 protein: CASSPSDRLNTEAFF
V gene: TRBV6-5; clone size: many; D gene: TRBD2; J gene: TRBJ2-7; CDR3 DNA: TGTGCCAGCAGCCAGACTAGCGCCCAGTCCTACGAGCAGTACTTC; CDR3 protein: CASSQTSAQSYEQYF
V gene: TRBV29-1; clone size: NA; D gene: TRBD1; J gene: TRBJ2-3; CDR3 DNA: TGCAGCGTTGAAGATCGAGGGACAGGCACAGATACGCAGTATTTT; CDR3 protein: CSVEDRGTGTDTQYF
V gene: TRBV27; clone size: few; D gene: NA; J gene: TRBJ2-1; CDR3 DNA: TGTGCCAGCAGTCCGCCTAGATACAATGAGCAGTTCTTC; CDR3 protein: CASSPPRYNEQFF
V gene: TRBV29-1; clone size: many; D gene: NA; J gene: TRBJ1-1; CDR3 DNA: TGCAGCGTTGAGTTGGAGTCATGGAACACTGAAGCTTTCTTT; CDR3 protein: CSVELESWNTEAFF
V gene: TRBV29-1; clone size: few; D gene: NA; J gene: TRBJ1-5; CDR3 DNA: TGCAGCGTTGAACAGGGAAGCAATCAGCCCCAGCATTTT; CDR3 protein: CSVEQGSNQPQHF
V gene: TRBV21-1; clone size: few; D gene: NA; J gene: TRBJ2-3; CDR3 DNA: TGTGCCAGCAGCAACCCCGCGGGGGCAGATACGCAGTATTTT; CDR3 protein: CASSNPAGADTQYF
V gene: TRBV27; clone size: few; D gene: NA; J gene: TRBJ2-1; CDR3 DNA: TGTGCCAGCAGTACCGACGTTAGCTCCTACAATGAGCAGTTCTTC; CDR3 protein: CASSTDVSSYNEQFF
V gene: TRBV7-2; clone size: NA; D gene: TRBD1; J gene: TRBJ2-5; CDR3 DNA: TGTGCCAGCAGTTACCGGGACAGTCAAGAGACCCAGTACTTC; CDR3 protein: CASSYRDSQETQYF
V gene: TRBV19; clone size: few; D gene: NA; J gene: TRBJ1-2; CDR3 DNA: TGTGCCAGTATTCCGTCGGCAGGGCAAGCTAACTATGGCTACACCTTC; CDR3 protein: CASIPSAGQANYGYTF
V gene: TRBV11-2; clone size: NA; D gene: TRBD2; J gene: TRBJ2-3; CDR3 DNA: TGTGCCAGCAGCTTAGAGTCCAGCGGGAGGTTCACAGATACGCAGTATTTT; CDR3 protein: CASSLESSGRFTDTQYF
V gene: TRBV6-6; clone size: NA; D gene: TRBD2; J gene: TRBJ2-1; CDR3 DNA: TGTGCCAGCAGTTACTCGACTCGGGCGAGCGGGGAGTACAATGAGCAGTTCTTC; CDR3 protein: CASSYSTRASGEYNEQFF
V gene: TRBV29-1; clone size: NA; D gene: NA; J gene: TRBJ2-1; CDR3 DNA: TGCAGCGTTGAAGAAGGGGGGGGACCCTACAATGAGCAGTTCTTC; CDR3 protein: CSVEEGGGPYNEQFF
V gene: TRBV27; clone size: NA; D gene: NA; J gene: TRBJ2-7; CDR3 DNA: TGTGCCAGCAGTTTTCAGGGGGAGGCCTACGAGCAGTACTTC; CDR3 protein: CASSFQGEAYEQYF
V gene: TRBV14; clone size: once; D gene: NA; J gene: TRBJ2-5; CDR3 DNA: TGTGCCAGCAGCCTGACAGCAAACCAAGAGACCCAGTACTTC; CDR3 protein: CASSLTANQETQYF
V gene: TRBV3-1; clone size: NA; D gene: TRBD2; J gene: TRBJ2-7; CDR3 DNA: TGTGCCAGCAGCCCTGGGACTAGCGGTTACTACGGGCAGTACTTC; CDR3 protein: CASSPGTSGYYGQYF
V gene: TRBV7-9; clone size: NA; D gene: NA; J gene: TRBJ2-1; CDR3 DNA: TGTGCCAGCAGCCCGACCTACACTAACGCTGAGCAGTTCTTC; CDR3 protein: CASSPTYTNAEQFF
V gene: TRBV19; clone size: NA; D gene: TRBD1; J gene: TRBJ2-6; CDR3 DNA: TGTGCCAGTAGTCTCCACAGGGGGGCCTCTGGGGCCAACGTCCTGACTTTC; CDR3 protein: CASSLHRGASGANVLTF
V gene: TRBV5-1; clone size: NA; D gene: NA; J gene: TRBJ2-7; CDR3 DNA: TGCGCCAGCAGCCCAGGGACGACCGGCTCCTACGAGCAGTACTTC; CDR3 protein: CASSPGTTGSYEQYF
V gene: TRBV7-9; clone size: NA; D gene: NA; J gene: TRBJ2-1; CDR3 DNA: TGTGCCAGCTCACAGGGCAATGAGCAGTTCTTC; CDR3 protein: CASSQGNEQFF
V gene: TRBV4-1; clone size: few; D gene: NA; J gene: TRBJ2-2; CDR3 DNA: TGCGCCAGCAGCCAAGCAGGGGCGAACACCGGGGAGCTGTTTTTT; CDR3 protein: CASSQAGANTGELFF
V gene: TRBV2; clone size: NA; D gene: NA; J gene: TRBJ2-1; CDR3 DNA: TGTGCCAGCAGTGTTTGGGACTCTGGGTTCTTC; CDR3 protein: CASSVWDSGFF